The 32 T cell receptor beta chains presented below share a single source sample, sequenced in a study of blood T cells in healthy people across ages. A second roughly 7 to 11 cycle PCR used barcoded and J-beta primers. TCRdb re-called the 5' RACE reads through MiXCR, storing one row per CDR3 protein. In the table there are about 1 million distinct CDR3 sequences, less than 50% of which are singletons. Material for sequencing was blood. Receptors originate from a woman aged 60-75 years in good health.

The genes are TRBV4-1 and TRBJ2-3; D uncertain. Looked up from germline, CDR1 is MGHRA and CDR2 is YSYEKL. CDR3 length: 14 residues. Trimming stripped 0 bases from V and 3 bases from J, with 7 bases between. CDR3 DNA sequence: TGCGCCAGCAGCCAAGATTCGGCGACAGATACGCAGTATTTT. Amino acid sequence: CASSQDSATDTQYF.

This clonotype was observed a few times. The chain combines TRBV4-2 with TRBJ2-7; possibly TRBD1 for D (5 bases). Germline loops: CDR1 LGHNA, CDR2 YNFKEQ. There are 18 residues in the CDR3. Deletions cut 4 bases from V and 4 bases from J, with 26 bases between. Here the CDR3 reads CASSLSQGRTIHTYEQYF. CDR3 DNA: TGTGCCAGCAGCCTCTCCCAGGGTAGAACCATACACACATACGAGCAGTACTTC.

This clonotype occurred a few times. The chain couples TRBV11-2 to TRBJ2-2; D is unclear. This CDR3 has 13 amino acids. Germline V CDR1 and CDR2: SGHAT, FQNNGV. V lost 6 bases to trimming and J lost 9 bases, with 14 bases between them. The CDR3 here is CASSLVLSRELFF. The CDR3 DNA reads as TGTGCCAGCAGTCTCGTGTTAAGCAGGGAGCTGTTTTTT.

The V call is TRBV5-1, the J call TRBJ2-7, with D tentatively TRBD1 (5 bases). The assigned J gene may be wrong: the sequence end matches TRBJ2-5 better. Germline V lookup: CDR1 SGHRS, CDR2 YFSETQ. The length of the CDR3 is 14 residues. This CDR3 is CASSSDSVEETQYF. The CDR3 DNA reads TGCGCCAGCAGTTCCGACAGTGTGGAAGAGACCCAGTACTTC.

The V gene is TRBV4-1, the J gene TRBJ1-2, with unresolved D. Germline CDR1 and CDR2: MGHRA and YSYEKL. V lost 1 base and J lost 3, with 9 bases in between. This CDR3 has 14 residues. The CDR3: CASSQVRGHYGYTF. The CDR3 DNA sequence: TGCGCCAGCAGCCAAGTCCGGGGTCACTATGGCTACACCTTC.

The rearrangement links TRBV16 to TRBJ1-4; D is ambiguous. V lost 10 bases and J lost 0, with 15 bases in between. From germline, CDR1 is KGHSY and CDR2 FQNENV. The CDR3 has 15 amino acids. The CDR3 loop is CATQRARATNEKLFF. DNA for the CDR3: TGTGCCACCCAAAGAGCCCGGGCAACTAATGAAAAACTGTTTTTT.

This clonotype was recorded a few times. The chain employs TRBV12-3 or TRBV12-4 and TRBJ2-2, with 7 bases identical to TRBD1. The V and J ends lost 6 bases and 1 base, in that order; junction bases with no gene match: 5. The CDR3 sequence is 15 residues long. This chain's CDR3 is CASRTQGLNTGELFF. Here the CDR3 DNA reads TGTGCCAGCAGAACACAGGGGCTGAACACCGGGGAGCTGTTTTTT.

This clonotype came up a few times. This chain connects TRBV10-3 to TRBJ1-5, with unresolved D. The ends were cut back, 2 bases at V and 5 bases at J, with 13 bases in the middle. The CDR3 extends over 15 amino acids. Germline CDR1 is ENHRY and CDR2 is SYGVKD. CDR3 loop: CAISENSLPHQPQHF. DNA of the CDR3: TGTGCCATCAGTGAGAACAGCCTCCCCCATCAGCCCCAGCATTTT.

V and J are TRBV27 and TRBJ2-1, with TRBD2 as a possible D gene (6 bases). The CDR3 sequence is 16 residues long. The germline V gene has CDR1 MNHEY and CDR2 SMNVEV (reference sequence). The ends were cut back, 1 base at V and 3 bases at J, with 13 bases in the middle. The CDR3 DNA sequence: TGTGCCAGCAGTTTATTAACGGGAGTCGGCTACAATGAGCAGTTCTTC. Protein product: CASSLLTGVGYNEQFF.

Points on this clonotype: A read error may produce the germline difference seen at one junction end. This chain connects TRBV5-1 to TRBJ1-2; no clear D gene. The CDR3 has 14 residues. Germline CDR1 is SGHRS and CDR2 is YFSETQ. The CDR3 sequence: CASSLVSNNYGYTF. In DNA, the CDR3 is TGCGCCAGCAGCTTGGTTTCTAATAACTACGGCTACACCTTC.

The V call is TRBV4-1, the J call TRBJ2-7, with TRBD1 as a possible D gene (5 bases). There are 15 residues in the CDR3. The V gene's germline CDR1 is MGHRA and CDR2 YSYEKL. Trimming removed 1 base at V and 0 bases at J, with 10 bases between. The DNA for the CDR3 is TGCGCCAGCAGCCAAGTTGTCAGGGACTCCTACGAGCAGTACTTC. It codes for CASSQVVRDSYEQYF.

The V and J genes are TRBV2 and TRBJ2-5; 9 nucleotides line up with TRBD2. Losses at the gene ends were 4 bases for V and 4 bases for J; bases not matched to a gene: 7. Per germline, CDR1 SNHLY and CDR2 FYNNEI. The CDR3 is made up of 15 amino acids. The CDR3 nucleotides are TGTGCCAGCAGTGTTAGCGGGAGTGGGGCAGAGACCCAGTACTTC. It is translated as CASSVSGSGAETQYF.

This clonotype was counted a few times. This chain joins TRBV6-6 and TRBJ2-5; possibly TRBD1 or TRBD2 for D (5 bases each). V was trimmed by 8 bases and J by 2 bases, leaving 6 bases between them. Germline CDR1 is MNHNY and CDR2 is SVGAGI (reference sequence). CDR3 length equals 11 residues. CDR3 sequence: CASWGQETQYF. The CDR3 DNA reads as TGTGCCAGCTGGGGGCAAGAGACCCAGTACTTC.

This clonotype was detected once. The chain joins TRBV10-1 to TRBJ1-1, with D uncertain. Trimming removed 4 bases from V and 2 bases from J, with 11 bases in between. This CDR3 contains 14 residues. Germline lookup yields CDR1 WNHNN and CDR2 SYGVQD (reference sequence). Here the CDR3 DNA reads TGCGCCAGCAGTGCGAACCCCGTAAACACTGAAGCTTTCTTT. Translated: CASSANPVNTEAFF.

This clonotype came up a few times. The chain employs TRBV29-1 and TRBJ2-3; TRBD2 agrees at 10 bases. The J segment lost 1 base and the V segment lost 5 bases, leaving 9 bases of the junction unmatched. This CDR3 spans 16 amino acids. The germline V gene has CDR1 SQVTM and CDR2 ANQGSEA. Here the CDR3 DNA reads TGCAGCGTTAAGAGTAGCGGGAGGTTCGGCACAGATACGCAGTATTTT. Protein sequence: CSVKSSGRFGTDTQYF.

This clonotype was observed once. The rearrangement joins TRBV27 to TRBJ2-6; TRBD2 is a possible D gene (6 bases). The CDR3 contains 16 residues. Trimming shortened V by 6 bases and J by 2 bases, and 14 bases separated the two germline ends. The germline V gene encodes CDR1 MNHEY and CDR2 SMNVEV (reference sequence). The CDR3 loop reads CASRMGGEAGANVLTF. CDR3 DNA sequence: TGTGCCAGCAGAATGGGTGGGGAGGCTGGGGCCAACGTCCTGACTTTC.

The rearrangement joins TRBV20-1 to TRBJ2-1; 8 bases map to TRBD2. Per germline, CDR1 DFQATT and CDR2 SNEGSKA (reference sequence). There are 15 residues in the CDR3. The trim removed 6 bases at V and 3 bases at J, leaving 10 bases unmatched. This CDR3 reads CSAGETGRDYNEQFF. In DNA form, the CDR3 reads TGCAGTGCCGGAGAGACCGGGAGGGACTACAATGAGCAGTTCTTC.

There are a few counts of this clonotype. The chain is built from TRBV27 and TRBJ1-2; 7 bases agree with TRBD1. Looked up from germline, CDR1 is MNHEY and CDR2 is SMNVEV (reference sequence). The CDR3 consists of 16 residues. The ends lost 6 bases at V and 4 bases at J; junction bases unmatched: 14. CDR3 region: CASSFGGRGLIYGYTF. The CDR3 DNA reads TGTGCCAGCAGCTTCGGTGGAAGGGGGCTTATCTATGGCTACACCTTC.

The chain couples TRBV6-2 or TRBV6-3 to TRBJ2-1; TRBD2 is a possible D gene (7 bases). Trimming cost V 7 bases and J 1 base, with 20 bases left between them. The CDR3 extends over 17 amino acids. Germline CDR1 and CDR2: MNHEY and SVGEGT. The CDR3 loop is CASTGGGEGLSYNEQFF. As DNA, the CDR3 is TGTGCCAGCACCGGGGGCGGGGAGGGACTTTCCTACAATGAGCAGTTCTTC.

This clonotype was seen a handful of times. The V and J genes are TRBV10-3 and TRBJ2-1; no clear D gene. The V gene lost 2 bases and the J gene lost 8 bases, with 10 bases spanning the gap. The CDR3 runs to 13 residues. Germline-derived CDR1 and CDR2 are ENHRY and SYGVKD. The CDR3 is CAISEGPDDEQFF. Written as DNA, the CDR3 is TGTGCCATCAGTGAGGGCCCCGACGATGAGCAGTTCTTC.

This clonotype occurred once. The chain combines TRBV27 with TRBJ2-4; the D call may be TRBD1 or TRBD2 (6 bases each). The CDR3 is made up of 19 amino acids. In germline, CDR1 is MNHEY, CDR2 SMNVEV (reference sequence). V dropped 5 bases and J dropped 1 base, with 24 bases sitting between them. The CDR3 bases are TGTGCCAGCAGTCCTCAGGGGCCAGGGCGGGGTTTCGCCAAAAACATTCAGTACTTC. Protein product: CASSPQGPGRGFAKNIQYF.

The chain uses TRBV10-3 and TRBJ2-2; unclear D gene. CDR3 length: 13 amino acids. Germline loops: CDR1 ENHRY, CDR2 SYGVKD. Trimming pared 6 bases from V and 5 bases from J, leaving 10 bases between. The CDR3 DNA is TGTGCCATCAGCCCTCTGGGTACCGGGGAGCTGTTTTTT. Translation: CAISPLGTGELFF.

In DNA, the CDR3 is TGTGCCAGCAGCGTAGAAGTTGGGGTGGAACACACTGAAGCTTTCTTT. This translates into CASSVEVGVEHTEAFF. This chain links TRBV9 with TRBJ1-1; D gene unclear. CDR1 SGDLS and CDR2 YYNGEE come from the germline V gene. CDR3 size: 16 residues. Between the trimmed V and J ends, which lost 0 bases and 3 bases, there was a span of 15 bases.

This chain connects TRBV5-4 to TRBJ2-1, with 10 nucleotides matching TRBD2. The DNA end favors TRBJ2-7, so the J call may be wrong. CDR3 length equals 15 residues. Germline CDR1 is SGHNT and CDR2 is YYREEE (reference sequence). The CDR3 nucleotides are TGTGCCAGCAGCTTACGGACTAGCGGCAGATTCGAGCAGTACTTC. It yields the protein CASSLRTSGRFEQYF.

The chain is built from TRBV9 and TRBJ2-1, with 10 bases fitting TRBD2. Germline V gene lookup returns CDR1 SGDLS and CDR2 YYNGEE. This CDR3 region has 16 residues. V was clipped by 0 bases and J by 4 bases; unmatched bases: 4. CDR3 nucleotide sequence: TGTGCCAGCAGCGTAGGGCGGACTAGCGGTTACAATGAGCAGTTCTTC. As protein: CASSVGRTSGYNEQFF.

This clonotype was seen only once. J is TRBJ1-2 and V is TRBV9, with a weak D call TRBD1 (6 bases). The CDR3 is made up of 14 amino acids. From germline, CDR1 is SGDLS and CDR2 YYNGEE. Trimming left V 3 bases short and J 4 bases short, with 13 bases between. The CDR3 coding sequence is TGTGCCAGCAGCGCTCGGACAGCCTTCTATGGCTACACCTTC. This sequence encodes CASSARTAFYGYTF.

This chain connects TRBV11-3 to TRBJ2-2; TRBD2 is a possible D gene (6 bases). Trimming took 5 bases from V and 5 from J, leaving 15 bases between them. CDR1 is SGHNT and CDR2 is YENEEA in the germline V gene. The CDR3 is 15 amino acids. CDR3 nucleotides: TGTGCCAGCAGCCTCCAGGGAGGTGCAACCGGGGAGCTGTTTTTT. Residues: CASSLQGGATGELFF.

The chain recombines TRBV27 with TRBJ2-5, with TRBD1 identical over 9 bases. The assigned J gene may be wrong: the sequence end matches TRBJ2-7 better. The CDR3 loop spans 12 amino acids. Germline CDR1 and CDR2: MNHEY and SMNVEV (reference sequence). The CDR3 nucleotides are TGTGCCAGCAGTAACAGGGGGCACGAGCAGTACTTC. Its translation: CASSNRGHEQYF.

With respect to this clonotype: Compared with germline, one end of the junction differs, possibly owing to a read error. V is TRBV20-1 and J is TRBJ2-7; D ambiguous. CDR1 is DFQATT, CDR2 SNEGSKA, per germline (reference sequence). The CDR3 is made up of 10 amino acids. For the CDR3, the DNA is TGCAGTGCTATAGCCTATGAGCAGTACTTC. Its protein product is CSAIAYEQYF.

The genes are TRBV24-1 and TRBJ2-7, with TRBD1 identical over 11 bases. The CDR3 length is 14 residues. Trimming removed 4 bases from V and 2 bases from J; junction bases left unmatched: 0. The germline V gene has CDR1 KGHDR and CDR2 SFDVKD. The CDR3 is CATSEGQGAYEQYF. Written as DNA, the CDR3 is TGTGCCACCAGTGAGGGACAGGGGGCCTACGAGCAGTACTTC.

The chain links TRBV6-1 to TRBJ2-5; D is ambiguous. The J call may not be correct, given that the DNA end is closer to TRBJ2-7. The CDR3 is 12 amino acids. Looked up from germline, CDR1 is MNHNS and CDR2 is SASEGT. CDR3 amino acids: CASSDMGYEQYF. CDR3 in DNA: TGTGCCAGCAGTGACATGGGCTACGAGCAGTACTTC.

This rearrangement joins TRBV4-1 to TRBJ1-2; D is possibly TRBD1 (6 bases). The CDR3 covers 15 residues. The ends were cut back, 1 base at V and 3 bases at J, with 12 bases in the middle. CDR1 is MGHRA and CDR2 is YSYEKL in the germline V gene. The CDR3 DNA sequence: TGCGCCAGCAGCCAAGTAACAGGGATAGACTATGGCTACACCTTC. This sequence encodes CASSQVTGIDYGYTF.